The sample holds a few counts of the clone carrying this T cell receptor beta chain. The ends lost 7 bases at V and 5 bases at J; junction bases unmatched: 1. This CDR3 comprises 11 residues. The V gene's germline CDR1 is SQVTM and CDR2 ANQGSEA. These data come from a study of OX40 agonist ivuxolimab in advanced cancers. Data came from immunoSEQ multiplex PCR; TCRdb stores just in-frame clones and leaves some out. The sample carries 58,000 or so clones, roughly 87% recorded once. The TCR originated in an adult with an advanced solid tumor such as melanoma, head and neck, liver or kidney cancer. The chain uses TRBV29-1 and TRBJ2-1; 8 bases are a match to TRBD1. The starting material was CD4+ or CD8+ T cells sorted from blood, obtained in a trial of the OX40 agonist ivuxolimab. For the CDR3, the DNA is TGCAGCGCGACAGGGGACAATGAGCAGTTCTTC. This translates into CSATGDNEQFF.